This TCR beta chain was captured in a study of T cell changes during pregnancy in multiple sclerosis. TCRdb keeps only in-frame clones here, not all; method: immunoSEQ multiplex PCR. Here the sample spans tens of thousands of clones, around nine tenths being singletons. Trimming took 0 bases from V and 2 from J; bases not matched to a gene: 2. CDR3 size: 15 residues. In germline, CDR1 is SGDLS, CDR2 YYNGEE. The chain carries TRBV9 and TRBJ2-7; TRBD1 agrees at 10 bases. The sequence was obtained from a female donor in good health, enrolled as a control in a pregnancy study. Specimen: peripheral blood, collected in the first trimester of pregnancy. The CDR3 DNA follows: TGTGCCAGCAGCGTAGGGACAGGGGGACCCTACGAGCAGTACTTC. Translating gives CASSVGTGGPYEQYF.